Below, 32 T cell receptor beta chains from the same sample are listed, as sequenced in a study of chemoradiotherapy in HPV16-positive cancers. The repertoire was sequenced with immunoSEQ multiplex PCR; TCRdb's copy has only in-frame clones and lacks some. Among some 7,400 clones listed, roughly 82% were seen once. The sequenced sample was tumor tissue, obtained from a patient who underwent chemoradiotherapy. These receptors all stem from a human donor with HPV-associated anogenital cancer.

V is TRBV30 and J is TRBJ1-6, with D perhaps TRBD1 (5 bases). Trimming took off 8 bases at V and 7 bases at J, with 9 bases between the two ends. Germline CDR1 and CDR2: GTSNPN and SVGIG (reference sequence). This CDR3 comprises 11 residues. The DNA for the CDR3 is TGTGCCGGGGGTGGGAATTCACCCCTCCACTTT. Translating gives CAGGGNSPLHF.

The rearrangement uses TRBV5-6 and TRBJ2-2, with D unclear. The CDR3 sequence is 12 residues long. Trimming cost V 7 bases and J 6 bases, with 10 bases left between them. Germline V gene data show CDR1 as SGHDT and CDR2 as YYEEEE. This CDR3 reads CASFEGSGELFF. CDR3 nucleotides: TGTGCCAGCTTTGAAGGGTCCGGGGAGCTGTTTTTT.

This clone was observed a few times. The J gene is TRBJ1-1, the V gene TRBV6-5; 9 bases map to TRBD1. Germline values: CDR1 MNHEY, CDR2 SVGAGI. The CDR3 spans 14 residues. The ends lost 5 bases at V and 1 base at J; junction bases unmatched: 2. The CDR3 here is CASSRTGENTEAFF. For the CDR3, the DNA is TGTGCCAGCAGTCGGACAGGGGAGAACACTGAAGCTTTCTTT.

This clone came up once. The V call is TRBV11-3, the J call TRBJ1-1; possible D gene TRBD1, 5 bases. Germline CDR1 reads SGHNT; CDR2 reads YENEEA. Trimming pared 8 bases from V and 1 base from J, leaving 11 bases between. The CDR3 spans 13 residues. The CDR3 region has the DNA TGTGCCAGCGGAAAACAGGAGAACACTGAAGCTTTCTTT. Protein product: CASGKQENTEAFF.

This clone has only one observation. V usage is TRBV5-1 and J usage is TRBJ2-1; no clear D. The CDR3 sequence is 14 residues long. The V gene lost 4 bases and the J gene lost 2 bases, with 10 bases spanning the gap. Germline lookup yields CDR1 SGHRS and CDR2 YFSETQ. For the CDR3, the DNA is TGCGCCAGCAGCGTCTCGGACCCCTACAATGAGCAGTTCTTC. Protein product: CASSVSDPYNEQFF.

The CDR3 sequence: CASSYQGGGYGYTF. The CDR3, as DNA: TGTGCCAGCAGCTATCAGGGTGGCGGCTATGGCTACACCTTC. This rearrangement joins TRBV6-5 to TRBJ1-2; tentatively, D is TRBD1 (5 bases). The CDR3 length is 14 residues. The germline V and J ends were trimmed by 6 bases and 4 bases, with 15 bases remaining between them. Looked up from germline, CDR1 is MNHEY and CDR2 is SVGAGI.

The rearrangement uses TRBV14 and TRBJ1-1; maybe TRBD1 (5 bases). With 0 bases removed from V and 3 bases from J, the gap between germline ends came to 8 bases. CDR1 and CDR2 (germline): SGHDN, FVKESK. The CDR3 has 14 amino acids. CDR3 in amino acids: CASSQDTRDTEAFF. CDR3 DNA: TGTGCCAGCAGCCAAGATACCAGGGACACTGAAGCTTTCTTT.

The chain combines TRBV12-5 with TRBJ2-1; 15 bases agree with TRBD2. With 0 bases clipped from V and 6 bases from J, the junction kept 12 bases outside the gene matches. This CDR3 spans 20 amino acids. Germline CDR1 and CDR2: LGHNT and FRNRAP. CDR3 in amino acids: CASGLVTLPGLAGGPNEQFF. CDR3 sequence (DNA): TGTGCTAGTGGTTTGGTAACCCTTCCCGGACTAGCGGGGGGGCCCAATGAGCAGTTCTTC.

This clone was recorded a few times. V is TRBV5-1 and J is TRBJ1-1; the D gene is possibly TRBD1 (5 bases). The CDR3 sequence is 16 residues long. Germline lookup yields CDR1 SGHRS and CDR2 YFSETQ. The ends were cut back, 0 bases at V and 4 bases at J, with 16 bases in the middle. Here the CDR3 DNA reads TGCGCCAGCAGCTTGGGGGCAGGGAGGGGTACCACTGAAGCTTTCTTT. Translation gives CASSLGAGRGTTEAFF.

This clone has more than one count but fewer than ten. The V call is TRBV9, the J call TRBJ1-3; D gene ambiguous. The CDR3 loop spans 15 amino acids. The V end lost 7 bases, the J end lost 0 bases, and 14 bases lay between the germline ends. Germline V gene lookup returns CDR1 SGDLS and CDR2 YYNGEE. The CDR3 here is CASAPRRLSGNTIYF. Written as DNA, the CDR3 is TGTGCCAGCGCGCCCCGGAGACTCTCTGGAAACACCATATATTTT.

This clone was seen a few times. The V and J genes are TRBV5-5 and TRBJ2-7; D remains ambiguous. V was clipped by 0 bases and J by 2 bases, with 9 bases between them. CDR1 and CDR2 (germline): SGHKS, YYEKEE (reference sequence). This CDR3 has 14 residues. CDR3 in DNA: TGTGCCAGCAGCTTGGCGAGCAGTCCCTACGAGCAGTACTTC. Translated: CASSLASSPYEQYF.

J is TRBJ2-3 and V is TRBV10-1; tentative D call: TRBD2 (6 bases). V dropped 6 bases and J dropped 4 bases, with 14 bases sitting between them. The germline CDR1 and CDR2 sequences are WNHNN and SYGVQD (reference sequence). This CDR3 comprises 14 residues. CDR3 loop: CASREGTTADTQYF. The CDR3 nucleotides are TGCGCCAGCAGGGAGGGAACAACCGCAGATACGCAGTATTTT.

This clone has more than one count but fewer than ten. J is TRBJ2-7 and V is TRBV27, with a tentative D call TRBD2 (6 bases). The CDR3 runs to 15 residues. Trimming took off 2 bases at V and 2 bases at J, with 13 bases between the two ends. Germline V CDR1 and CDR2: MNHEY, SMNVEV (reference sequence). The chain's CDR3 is CASSLVRDFAYEQYF. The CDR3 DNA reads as TGTGCCAGCAGTTTAGTCCGGGACTTCGCCTACGAGCAGTACTTC.

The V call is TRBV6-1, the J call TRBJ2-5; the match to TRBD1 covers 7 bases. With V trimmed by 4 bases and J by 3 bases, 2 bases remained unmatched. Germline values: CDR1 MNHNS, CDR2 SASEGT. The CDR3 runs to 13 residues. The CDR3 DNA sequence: TGTGCCAGCAGTGTAGACAGGGAAGAGACCCAGTACTTC. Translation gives CASSVDREETQYF.

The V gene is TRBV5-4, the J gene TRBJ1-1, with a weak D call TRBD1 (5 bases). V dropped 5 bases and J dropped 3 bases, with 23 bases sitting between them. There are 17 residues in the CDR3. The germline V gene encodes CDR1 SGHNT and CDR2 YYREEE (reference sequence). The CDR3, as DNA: TGTGCCAGCAGACAAACACCGGGACGGCGCTCCGACACTGAAGCTTTCTTT. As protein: CASRQTPGRRSDTEAFF.

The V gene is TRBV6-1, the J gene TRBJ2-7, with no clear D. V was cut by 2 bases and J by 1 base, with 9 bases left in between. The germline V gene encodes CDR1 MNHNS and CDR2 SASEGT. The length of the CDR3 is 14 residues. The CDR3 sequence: CASSELGSSYEQYF. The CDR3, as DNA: TGTGCCAGCAGTGAACTGGGTTCTTCCTACGAGCAGTACTTC.

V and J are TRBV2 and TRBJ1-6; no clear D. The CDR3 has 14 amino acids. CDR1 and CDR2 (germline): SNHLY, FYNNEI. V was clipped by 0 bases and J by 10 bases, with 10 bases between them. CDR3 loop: CASSEAAGNSPLHF. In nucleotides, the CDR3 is TGTGCCAGCAGTGAAGCCGCAGGAAACTCACCCCTCCACTTT.

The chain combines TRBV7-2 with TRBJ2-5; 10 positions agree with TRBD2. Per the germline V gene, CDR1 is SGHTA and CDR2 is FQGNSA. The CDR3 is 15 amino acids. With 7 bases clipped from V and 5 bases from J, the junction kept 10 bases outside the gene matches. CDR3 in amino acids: CASNTDSGGWETQYF. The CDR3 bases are TGTGCCAGCAATACCGATAGCGGGGGGTGGGAGACCCAGTACTTC.

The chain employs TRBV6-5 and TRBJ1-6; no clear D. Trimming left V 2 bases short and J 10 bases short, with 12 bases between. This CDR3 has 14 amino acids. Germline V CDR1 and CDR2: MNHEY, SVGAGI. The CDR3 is CASSYLDFGSPLHF. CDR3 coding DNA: TGTGCCAGCAGTTACCTCGACTTTGGGTCACCCCTCCACTTT.

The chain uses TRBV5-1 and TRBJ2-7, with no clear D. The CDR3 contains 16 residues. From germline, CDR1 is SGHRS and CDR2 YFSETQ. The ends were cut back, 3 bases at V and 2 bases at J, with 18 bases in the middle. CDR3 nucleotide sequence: TGCGCCAGCAGCTACCACCCAAGGGTTGACCCCTACGAGCAGTACTTC. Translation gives CASSYHPRVDPYEQYF.

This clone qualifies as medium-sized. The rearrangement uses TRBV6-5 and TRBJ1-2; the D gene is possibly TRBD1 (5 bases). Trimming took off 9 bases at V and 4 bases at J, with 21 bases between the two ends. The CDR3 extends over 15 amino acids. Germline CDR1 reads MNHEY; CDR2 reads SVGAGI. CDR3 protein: CASGPGTDSLYGYTF. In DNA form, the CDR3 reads TGTGCCAGTGGTCCAGGGACCGACTCTCTCTATGGCTACACCTTC.

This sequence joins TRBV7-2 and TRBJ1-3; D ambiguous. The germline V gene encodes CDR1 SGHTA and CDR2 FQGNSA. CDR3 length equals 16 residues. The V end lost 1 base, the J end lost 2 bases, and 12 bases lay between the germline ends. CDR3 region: CASSLEIAGTGNTIYF. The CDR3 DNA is TGTGCCAGCAGCTTAGAGATTGCCGGGACTGGAAACACCATATATTTT.

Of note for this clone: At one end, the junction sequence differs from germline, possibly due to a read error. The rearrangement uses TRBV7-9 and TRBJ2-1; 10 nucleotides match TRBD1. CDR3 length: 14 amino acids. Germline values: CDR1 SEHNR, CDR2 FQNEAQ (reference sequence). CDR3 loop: CASSKEPGQGEGIF. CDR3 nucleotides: TGTGCCAGCAGCAAAGAACCCGGACAGGGGGAGGGAATCTTC. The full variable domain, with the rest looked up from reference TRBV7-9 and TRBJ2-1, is DTGVSQNPRHKITKRGQNVTFRCDPISEHNRLYWYRQTLGQGPEFLTYFQNEAQLEKSRLLSDRFSAERPKGSFSTLEIQRTEQGDSAMYLCASSKEPGQGEGIFGPGTRLTVL.

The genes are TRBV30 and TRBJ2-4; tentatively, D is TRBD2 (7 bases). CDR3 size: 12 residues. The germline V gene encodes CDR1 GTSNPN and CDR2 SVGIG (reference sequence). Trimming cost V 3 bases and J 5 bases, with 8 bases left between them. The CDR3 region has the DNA TGTGCCTGGAGCGGGGGGCAAAACATTCAGTACTTC. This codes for CAWSGGQNIQYF.

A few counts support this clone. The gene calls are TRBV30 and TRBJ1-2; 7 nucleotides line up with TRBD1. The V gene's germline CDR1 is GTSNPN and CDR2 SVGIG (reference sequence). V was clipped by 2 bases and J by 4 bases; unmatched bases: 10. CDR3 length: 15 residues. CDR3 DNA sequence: TGTGCCTGGAGTTTACAGGGGCCGAGGAGCTATGGCTACACCTTC. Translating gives CAWSLQGPRSYGYTF.

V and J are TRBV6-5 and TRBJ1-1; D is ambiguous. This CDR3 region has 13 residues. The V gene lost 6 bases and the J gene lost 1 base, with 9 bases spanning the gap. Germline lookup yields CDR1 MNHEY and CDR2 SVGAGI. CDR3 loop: CASRLQWNTEAFF. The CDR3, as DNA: TGTGCCAGCAGGCTACAGTGGAACACTGAAGCTTTCTTT.

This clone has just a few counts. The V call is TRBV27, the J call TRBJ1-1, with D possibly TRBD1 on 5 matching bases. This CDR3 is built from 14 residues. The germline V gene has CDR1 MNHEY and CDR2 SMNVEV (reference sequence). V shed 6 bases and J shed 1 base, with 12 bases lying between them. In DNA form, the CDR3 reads TGTGCCAGCAGGAAAGGGGTGGCGAACACTGAAGCTTTCTTT. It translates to CASRKGVANTEAFF.

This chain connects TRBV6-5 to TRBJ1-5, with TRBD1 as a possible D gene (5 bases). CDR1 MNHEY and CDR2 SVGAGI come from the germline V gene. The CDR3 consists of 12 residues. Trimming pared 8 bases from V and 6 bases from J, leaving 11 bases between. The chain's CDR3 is CASGWGSQPQHF. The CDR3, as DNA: TGTGCCAGCGGGTGGGGGAGTCAGCCCCAGCATTTT.

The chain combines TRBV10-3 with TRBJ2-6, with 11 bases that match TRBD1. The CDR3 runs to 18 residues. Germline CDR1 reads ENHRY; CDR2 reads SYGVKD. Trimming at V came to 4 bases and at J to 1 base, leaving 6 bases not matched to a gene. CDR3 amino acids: CAISGGGQGVSGANVLTF. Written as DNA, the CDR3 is TGTGCCATCAGTGGCGGGGGACAGGGGGTATCTGGGGCCAACGTCCTGACTTTC.

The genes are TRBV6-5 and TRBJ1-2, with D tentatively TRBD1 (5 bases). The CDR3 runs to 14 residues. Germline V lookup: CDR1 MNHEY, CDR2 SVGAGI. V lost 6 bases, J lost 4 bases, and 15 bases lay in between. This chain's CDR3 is CASSPGGLPYGYTF. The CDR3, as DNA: TGTGCCAGCAGCCCCGGGGGACTGCCCTATGGCTACACCTTC.

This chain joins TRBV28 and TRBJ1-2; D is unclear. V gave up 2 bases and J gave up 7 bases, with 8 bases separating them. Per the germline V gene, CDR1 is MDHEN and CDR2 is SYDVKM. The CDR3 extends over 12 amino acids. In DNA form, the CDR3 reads TGTGCCAGCAGTTTAATGCGGGGTGGCTACACCTTC. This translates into CASSLMRGGYTF.

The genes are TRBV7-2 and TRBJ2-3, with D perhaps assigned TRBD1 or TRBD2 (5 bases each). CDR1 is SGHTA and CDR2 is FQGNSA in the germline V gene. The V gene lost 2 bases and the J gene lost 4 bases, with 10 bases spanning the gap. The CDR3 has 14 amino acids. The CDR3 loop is CASSLSLGADTQYF. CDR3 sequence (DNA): TGTGCCAGCAGCTTATCTTTGGGGGCAGATACGCAGTATTTT.